This T cell receptor (beta chain) was found in a study of OX40 agonist ivuxolimab in advanced cancers. Turning to the study itself: Earlier treatment with anti-PD-1, anti-PD-L1 or anti-CTLA-4 was permitted, and 35% to 45% had received some.

The repertoire was sequenced with immunoSEQ multiplex PCR; TCRdb's copy has only in-frame clones and lacks some. The sample yields about 10,000 clones, over 65% seen once. This clone appeared once. Its antigen is unidentified. Findings and limits, study-wide: Among the lowest peripheral clonal expansion occurred in 0.1-3.0 mg/kg partial responders.

The clonotype comes from an adult with an advanced solid tumor such as melanoma, head and neck, liver or kidney cancer. This sample comprised CD4+ or CD8+ T cells sorted from blood, obtained in a trial of the OX40 agonist ivuxolimab.

The CDR3 reads CASSVGDRGLITGELFF. For the CDR3, the DNA is TGTGCCAGCAGCGTAGGAGACAGGGGGCTGATCACCGGGGAGCTGTTTTTT. The chain combines TRBV7-2 with TRBJ2-2, with 10 positions matching TRBD1. This CDR3 has 17 residues. With 5 bases clipped from V and 4 bases from J, the junction kept 10 bases outside the gene matches. The germline CDR1 and CDR2 sequences are SGHTA and FQGNSA.